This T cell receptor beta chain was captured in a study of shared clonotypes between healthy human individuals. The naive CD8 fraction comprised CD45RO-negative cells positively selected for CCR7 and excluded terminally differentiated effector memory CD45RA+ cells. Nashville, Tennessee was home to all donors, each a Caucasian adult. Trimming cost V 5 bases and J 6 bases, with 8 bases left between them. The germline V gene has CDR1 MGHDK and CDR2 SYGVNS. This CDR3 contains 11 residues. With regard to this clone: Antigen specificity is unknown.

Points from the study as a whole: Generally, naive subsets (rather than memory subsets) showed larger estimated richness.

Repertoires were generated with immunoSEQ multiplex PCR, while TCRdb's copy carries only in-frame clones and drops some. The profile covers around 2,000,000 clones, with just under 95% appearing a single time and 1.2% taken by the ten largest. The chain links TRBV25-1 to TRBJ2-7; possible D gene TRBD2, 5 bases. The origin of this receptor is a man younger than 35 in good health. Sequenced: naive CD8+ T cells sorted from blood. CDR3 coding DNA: TGTGCCAGCAGTATGGGGAGCGAGCAGTACTTC. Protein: CASSMGSEQYF.